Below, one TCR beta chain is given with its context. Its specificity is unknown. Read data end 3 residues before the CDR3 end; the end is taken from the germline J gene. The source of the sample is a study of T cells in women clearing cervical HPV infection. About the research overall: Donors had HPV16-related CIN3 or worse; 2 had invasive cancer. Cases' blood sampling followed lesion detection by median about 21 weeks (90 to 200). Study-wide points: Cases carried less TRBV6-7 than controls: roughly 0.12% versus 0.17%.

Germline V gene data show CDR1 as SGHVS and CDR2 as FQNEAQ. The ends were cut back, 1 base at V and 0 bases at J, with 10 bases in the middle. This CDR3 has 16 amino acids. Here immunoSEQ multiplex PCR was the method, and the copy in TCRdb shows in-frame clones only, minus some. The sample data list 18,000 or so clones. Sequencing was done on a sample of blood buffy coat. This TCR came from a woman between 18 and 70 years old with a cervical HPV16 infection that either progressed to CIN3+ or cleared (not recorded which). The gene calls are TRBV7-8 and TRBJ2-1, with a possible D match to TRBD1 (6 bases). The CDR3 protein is CASSLGRGFSYNEQFF. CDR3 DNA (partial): TGTGCCAGCAGCTTAGGCAGGGGTTTCTCCTACAATGAG.